This TCR beta chain came from a study of T-cell reconstitution after alpha-beta-depleted transplantation in children (dated by TCRdb to the mid-2010s). With regard to the full study: T-cell immune reconstitution after TCRalphabeta/CD19-depleted allogeneic hematopoietic cell transplantation in children was quantitatively tracked in the study by means of TCR repertoire profiling.

With regard to this clonotype: This receptor's antigen is unknown. Within one base of it there is no much larger clone, and no base qualities were kept.

The method behind the library was PCR. The sequencer was an Illumina HiSeq 2500. Molecular barcoding was employed in the preparation of TCR libraries, with unique molecular identifiers being used to normalize TCRbeta repertoire quantification. The raw public data were reprocessed by TCRdb itself: fastp quality trimming at Q25, MiXCR clonotype calling, in-frame beta chains only. Each CDR3 protein gets just one entry, which takes the most common genes and DNA from the rows behind it. This sample lists 450,000 to 500,000 distinct CDR3 sequences; roughly an eighth were detected once. Of the sample, under 7% is held by the ten largest clones. From its cysteine to its phenylalanine, the CDR3 spans 11 amino acids. The retained sequence is limited to the CDR3, 33 bases, with the frame set at the first base.

The clonotype was recovered from a human donor who donated a stem cell graft to a child with combined immunodeficiency. The V gene is TRBV21-1 and the J gene is TRBJ2-7. TRBV21-1 is termed a pseudogene. The sequences come from PBMCs from the stem cell graft donor, collected from the stem cell graft. CDR3 sequence: CASSKRNEQYF. Read as DNA, the sequence is TGTGCCAGCAGCAAAAGGAACGAGCAGTACTTC.